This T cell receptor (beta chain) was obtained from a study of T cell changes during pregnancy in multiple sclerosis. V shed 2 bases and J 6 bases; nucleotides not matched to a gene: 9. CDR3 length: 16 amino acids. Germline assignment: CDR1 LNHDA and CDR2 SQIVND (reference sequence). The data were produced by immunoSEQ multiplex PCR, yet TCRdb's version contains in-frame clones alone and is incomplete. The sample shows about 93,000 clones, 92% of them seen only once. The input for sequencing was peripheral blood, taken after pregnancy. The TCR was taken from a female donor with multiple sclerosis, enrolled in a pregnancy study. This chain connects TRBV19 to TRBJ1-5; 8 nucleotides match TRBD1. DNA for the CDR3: TGTGCCAGTAGTATAAAAGTCGGGCAGGGGGCTCAGCCCCAGCATTTT. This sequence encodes CASSIKVGQGAQPQHF.